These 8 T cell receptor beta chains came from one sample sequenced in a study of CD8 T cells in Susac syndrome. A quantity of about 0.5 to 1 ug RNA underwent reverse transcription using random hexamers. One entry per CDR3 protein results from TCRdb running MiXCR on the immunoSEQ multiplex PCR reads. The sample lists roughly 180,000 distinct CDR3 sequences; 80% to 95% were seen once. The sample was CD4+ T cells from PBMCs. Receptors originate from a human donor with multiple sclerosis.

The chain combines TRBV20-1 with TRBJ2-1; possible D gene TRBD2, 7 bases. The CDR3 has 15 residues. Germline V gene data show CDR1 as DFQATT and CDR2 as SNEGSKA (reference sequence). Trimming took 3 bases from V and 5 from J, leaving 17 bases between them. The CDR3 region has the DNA TGCAGTGCTAGCGGGGGGCTTTCTTATAACAATGAGCAGTTCTTC. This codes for CSASGGLSYNNEQFF.

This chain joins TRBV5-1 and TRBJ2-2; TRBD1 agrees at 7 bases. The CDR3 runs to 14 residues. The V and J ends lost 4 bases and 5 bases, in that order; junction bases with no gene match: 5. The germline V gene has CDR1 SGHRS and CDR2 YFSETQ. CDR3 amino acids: CASSQGQTTGELFF. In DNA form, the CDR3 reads TGCGCCAGCAGCCAGGGACAGACGACCGGGGAGCTGTTTTTT.

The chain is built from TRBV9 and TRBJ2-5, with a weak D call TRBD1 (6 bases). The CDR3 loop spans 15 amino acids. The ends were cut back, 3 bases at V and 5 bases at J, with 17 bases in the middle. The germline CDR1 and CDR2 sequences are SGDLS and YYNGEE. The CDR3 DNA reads TGTGCCAGCAGCGCACAGGGTTCCCTGGGGGAGACCCAGTACTTC. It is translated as CASSAQGSLGETQYF.

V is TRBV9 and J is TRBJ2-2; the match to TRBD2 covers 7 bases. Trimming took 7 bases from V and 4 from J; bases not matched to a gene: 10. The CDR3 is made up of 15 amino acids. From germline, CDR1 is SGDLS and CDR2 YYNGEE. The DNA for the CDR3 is TGTGCCAGCGGTGGGCCTAGCGGAAGCACCGGGGAGCTGTTTTTT. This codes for CASGGPSGSTGELFF.

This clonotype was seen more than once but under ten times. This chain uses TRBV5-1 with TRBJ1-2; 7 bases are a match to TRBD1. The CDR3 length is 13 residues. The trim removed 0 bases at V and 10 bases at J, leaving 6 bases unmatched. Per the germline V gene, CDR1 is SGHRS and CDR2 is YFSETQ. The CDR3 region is CASSLVGTETYTF. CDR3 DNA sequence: TGCGCCAGCAGCTTGGTCGGGACAGAGACCTACACCTTC. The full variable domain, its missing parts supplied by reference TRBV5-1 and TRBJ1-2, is KAGVTQTPRYLIKTRGQQVTLSCSPISGHRSVSWYQQTPGQGLQFLFEYFSETQRNKGNFPGRFSGRQFSNSRSEMNVSTLELGDSALYLCASSLVGTETYTFGSGTRLTVV.

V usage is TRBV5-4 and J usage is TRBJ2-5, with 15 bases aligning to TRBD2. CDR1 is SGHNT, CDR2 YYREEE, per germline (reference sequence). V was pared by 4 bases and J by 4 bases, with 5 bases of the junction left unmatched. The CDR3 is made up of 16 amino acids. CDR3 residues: CASSLRTSGRVETQYF. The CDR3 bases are TGTGCCAGCAGCCTCCGGACTAGCGGGAGGGTAGAGACCCAGTACTTC. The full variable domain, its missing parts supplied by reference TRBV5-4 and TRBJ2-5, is ETGVTQSPTHLIKTRGQQVTLRCSSQSGHNTVSWYQQALGQGPQFIFQYYREEENGRGNFPPRFSGLQFPNYSSELNVNALELDDSALYLCASSLRTSGRVETQYFGPGTRLLVL.

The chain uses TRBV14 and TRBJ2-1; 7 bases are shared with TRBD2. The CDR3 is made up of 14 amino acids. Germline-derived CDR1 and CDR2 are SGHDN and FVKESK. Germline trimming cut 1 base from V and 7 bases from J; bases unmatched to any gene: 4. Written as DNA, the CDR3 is TGTGCCAGCAGCCAAGTGGGTAGCGGGAATGAGCAGTTCTTC. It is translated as CASSQVGSGNEQFF.

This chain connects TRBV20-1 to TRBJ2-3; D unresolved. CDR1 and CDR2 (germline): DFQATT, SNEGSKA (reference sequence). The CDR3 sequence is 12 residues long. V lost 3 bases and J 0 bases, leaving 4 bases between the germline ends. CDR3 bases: TGCAGTGCTAGGGGGAGCACAGATACGCAGTATTTT. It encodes CSARGSTDTQYF.